This record concerns one T cell receptor beta chain sequence. The CDR3 has 14 amino acids. CDR1 and CDR2 (germline): SNHLY, FYNNEI. V was clipped by 4 bases and J by 2 bases, with 12 bases between them. This entry is derived from a study of blood T cell repertoires in COVID-19. Study background: There were acute and convalescent COVID-19 samples, and they came from the United States, Italy and Spain.

Data came from immunoSEQ multiplex PCR; TCRdb stores just in-frame clones and leaves some out. Of almost 300,000 clones listed, about 88% are singletons. The clonotype was recovered from a man between 65 and 80 years old with acute or convalescent COVID-19. The chain employs TRBV2 and TRBJ2-7; a possible D gene is TRBD1 (6 bases). The sample was peripheral blood. The CDR3 protein is CASSARTVPYEQYF. The CDR3 DNA reads as TGTGCCAGCAGTGCCCGGACAGTCCCCTACGAGCAGTACTTC. The whole variable domain, remainder taken from reference TRBV2 and TRBJ2-7, is EPEVTQTPSHQVTQMGQEVILRCVPISNHLYFYWYRQILGQKVEFLVSFYNNEISEKSEIFDDQFSVERPDGSNFTLKIRSTKLEDSAMYFCASSARTVPYEQYFGPGTRLTVT.